The 14 T cell receptor beta chains given below trace back to one sample, sequenced in a study of regulatory T cells in long-lasting Graves disease. The sample's time point: newly diagnosed GD, antithyroid drugs for less than 3 months. Extracted PBMC RNA gave rise to the TCR library. Researchers made TCR beta libraries by using iRepertoire HTBI primers and running Arm-PCR on CDR3 regions. One entry per CDR3 protein results from TCRdb running MiXCR on the multiplex PCR reads. The repertoire includes 420,000 or so distinct CDR3 sequences, roughly 15% of them detected once, and about a quarter sits in the top ten. The same sample was also studied in work on T cells in Graves' hyperthyroidism and ophthalmopathy.

Sequences were derived from peripheral blood mononuclear cells (PBMCs), sampled at new diagnosis, from a patient treated with antithyroid drugs. The source is a woman between 18 and 29 years old with Graves disease.

This clonotype was observed many times. CDR3 sequence: CASSLTGSASYEQYF. DNA of the CDR3: TGCGCCAGCAGCTTAACAGGGTCGGCATCCTACGAGCAGTACTTC. The rearrangement joins TRBV5-1 to TRBJ2-7, with D maybe TRBD1 (6 bases). Germline V gives CDR1 SGHRS, CDR2 YFSETQ. The CDR3 is 15 amino acids. The V gene lost 2 bases and the J gene lost 1 base, with 13 bases spanning the gap. Together with reference TRBV5-1 and TRBJ2-7, the CDR3 gives the full variable domain: KAGVTQTPRYLIKTRGQQVTLSCSPISGHRSVSWYQQTPGQGLQFLFEYFSETQRNKGNFPGRFSGRQFSNSRSEMNVSTLELGDSALYLCASSLTGSASYEQYFGPGTRLTVT.

This clonotype was recorded many times. The chain joins TRBV28 to TRBJ1-1, with unresolved D. The V and J ends lost 3 bases and 0 bases respectively, with 11 bases between them. Germline V gene lookup returns CDR1 MDHEN and CDR2 SYDVKM. The CDR3 spans 15 residues. The CDR3 loop is CASSLGMGMNTEAFF. In nucleotides, the CDR3 is TGTGCCAGCAGTTTGGGGATGGGGATGAACACTGAAGCTTTCTTT.

Ten or more counts support this clonotype. V usage is TRBV7-2 and J usage is TRBJ2-5, with 8 bases aligning to TRBD1. V trimming: 3 bases; J trimming: 2 bases; junction bases outside the gene matches: 5. This CDR3 is 15 amino acids long. The germline V gene encodes CDR1 SGHTA and CDR2 FQGNSA. The CDR3 reads CASSLSRDRQETQYF. The CDR3 DNA is TGTGCCAGCAGCTTGTCCCGGGACAGGCAAGAGACCCAGTACTTC.

V is TRBV9 and J is TRBJ2-1, with TRBD2 identical over 8 bases. CDR1 and CDR2 (germline): SGDLS, YYNGEE. Trimming cost V 0 bases and J 5 bases; bases outside gene matches: 1. The CDR3 extends over 14 amino acids. In nucleotides, the CDR3 is TGTGCCAGCAGCGTAGCACTAGCGGACAATGAGCAGTTCTTC. It codes for CASSVALADNEQFF.

This clonotype was seen ten or more times. The chain uses TRBV6-2 or TRBV6-3 and TRBJ2-7; 7 bases align to TRBD2. The CDR3 has 15 residues. V lost 5 bases, J lost 0 bases, and 7 bases stayed unmatched. The germline gives CDR1 MNHEY, CDR2 SVGEGT. The CDR3 loop is CASSLSSGYSYEQYF. Written as DNA, the CDR3 is TGTGCCAGCAGTCTGTCTAGCGGCTACTCCTACGAGCAGTACTTC.

V usage is TRBV18 and J usage is TRBJ2-3, with D unresolved. Germline V gives CDR1 KGHSH, CDR2 LQKENI. V dropped 4 bases and J dropped 2 bases, with 7 bases sitting between them. This CDR3 has 13 residues. The CDR3 spells CASSRDHTDTQYF. The CDR3, as DNA: TGTGCCAGCTCACGTGACCACACAGATACGCAGTATTTT.

This clonotype was observed at least ten times. CDR3 sequence (DNA): TGTGCCAGCAGTGAACATGTAACTGAGCAGTTCTTC. Protein product: CASSEHVTEQFF. This chain uses TRBV6-1 with TRBJ2-1, with D uncertain. In germline, CDR1 is MNHNS, CDR2 SASEGT. Trimming stripped 2 bases from V and 9 bases from J, with 8 bases between. This CDR3 has 12 amino acids.

This clonotype was picked up a small number of times. The chain uses TRBV13 and TRBJ1-6, with 7 bases matching TRBD1. The length of the CDR3 is 16 residues. The germline gives CDR1 PRHDT, CDR2 FYEKMQ (reference sequence). V was pared by 3 bases and J by 0 bases, with 2 bases of the junction left unmatched. The CDR3 DNA is TGTGCCAGCAGCTTGGCAGGGGGCTCCTATAATTCACCCCTCCACTTT. Its protein is CASSLAGGSYNSPLHF.

This sequence joins TRBV28 and TRBJ1-5; D is perhaps TRBD1 (5 bases). The CDR3 has 14 amino acids. V lost 2 bases and J lost 5, with 10 bases in between. Per germline, CDR1 MDHEN and CDR2 SYDVKM. CDR3 sequence (DNA): TGTGCCAGCAGTTTAGTCAGGGCGGATCAGCCCCAGCATTTT. This encodes CASSLVRADQPQHF.

This clonotype has a count of ten or more. This CDR3 reads CSARQSGVKHTDTQYF. In DNA form, the CDR3 reads TGCAGTGCTAGACAGAGCGGGGTAAAACACACAGATACGCAGTATTTT. This rearrangement joins TRBV20-1 to TRBJ2-3; 7 nucleotides agree with TRBD2. Germline V gives CDR1 DFQATT, CDR2 SNEGSKA (reference sequence). J gave up 2 bases and V 2 bases, and 10 bases lay outside the gene matches. There are 16 residues in the CDR3.

The chain couples TRBV6-2 or TRBV6-3 to TRBJ2-6; perhaps TRBD1 as D (6 bases). The CDR3 is 17 amino acids. Germline CDR1 is MNHEY and CDR2 is SVGEGT. The germline V and J ends were trimmed by 6 bases and 0 bases, with 15 bases remaining between them. CDR3 loop: CASSPSGQTSGANVLTF. The CDR3 nucleotides are TGTGCCAGCAGCCCCTCAGGACAGACCTCTGGGGCCAACGTCCTGACTTTC.

A few counts support this clonotype. V gene TRBV6-5 combines with J gene TRBJ2-6; 7 nucleotides match TRBD1. Germline V lookup: CDR1 MNHEY, CDR2 SVGAGI. The CDR3 spans 18 residues. Unmatched junction bases numbered 7, after V lost 2 bases and J lost 0 bases. CDR3 sequence (DNA): TGTGCCAGCAGTTACGGCCCGACAGGGAGCTCTGGGGCCAACGTCCTGACTTTC. Translated: CASSYGPTGSSGANVLTF.

This clonotype was seen at least ten times. This sequence joins TRBV28 and TRBJ2-5, with D perhaps TRBD1 (5 bases). V lost 2 bases and J lost 1, with 11 bases in between. Looked up from germline, CDR1 is MDHEN and CDR2 is SYDVKM. This CDR3 region has 15 residues. CDR3: CASSLLRDSQETQYF. The DNA for the CDR3 is TGTGCCAGCAGTTTACTCCGAGACAGCCAAGAGACCCAGTACTTC.

The rearrangement links TRBV7-6 to TRBJ2-5, with D tentatively TRBD2 (5 bases). Germline V gives CDR1 SGHVS, CDR2 FNYEAQ. The CDR3 sequence is 15 residues long. Trimming removed 1 base at V and 4 bases at J, with 13 bases between. The chain's CDR3 is CASSLETGMGETQYF. DNA for the CDR3: TGTGCCAGCAGCTTAGAAACGGGGATGGGAGAGACCCAGTACTTC.